What follows describes a single T cell receptor (beta chain). The CDR3 consists of 11 residues. The V end lost 3 bases, the J end lost 6 bases, and 7 bases lay between the germline ends. Germline V gene sequence: CDR1 SGHDT, CDR2 YYEEEE. From the RT-PCR reads, TCRdb called clonotypes with MiXCR, one entry per CDR3 protein. The sample has approximately 720,000 distinct CDR3 sequences, 12% to 15% seen once. Source material: memory CD4+ T cells from blood. This clonotype was sampled from a female donor in good health, serving as a healthy control. V is TRBV5-6 and J is TRBJ2-7; D remains unclear. Written as DNA, the CDR3 is TGTGCCAGCAGCTCCGCCGGCGAGCAGTACTTC. It yields the protein CASSSAGEQYF.